This T cell receptor beta chain appears in the sequencing data of a study of blood T cell repertoires in COVID-19. Study background: COVID-19 samples, acute and convalescent, were from the United States, Italy and Spain.

People in the exposed group encountered a COVID-19 case within 2 weeks before entering the study. Per the study methods: Nucleated cell counts were estimated from reference gene primer amplification. TCRdb keeps only in-frame clones here, not all; method: immunoSEQ multiplex PCR. That table gives V, J and clone size, and the DNA gave D and trimming. This repertoire shows 200,000 to 300,000 clones, 80% to 90% found once; its top ten account for 2.5% to 3.5%. This CDR3 has 13 amino acids. CDR1 is MNHNS, CDR2 SASEGT, per germline. Trimming left V 3 bases short and J 2 bases short, with 5 bases between. This clone was found once.

The sequenced sample consisted of PBMCs or T cells enriched from blood (not recorded which). The origin of this receptor is a woman aged 40-49 years who had been exposed to COVID-19. The V gene is TRBV6-1, the J gene TRBJ1-3; unclear D gene. CDR3 nucleotide sequence: TGTGCCAGCAGTGACAGTCCTGGAAACACCATATATTTT. As protein: CASSDSPGNTIYF.